The 31 T cell receptor beta chains presented below share a single source sample, sequenced in a study of OX40 agonist ivuxolimab in advanced cancers. Repertoires were generated with immunoSEQ multiplex PCR, while TCRdb's copy carries only in-frame clones and drops some. The sample carries about 77,000 clones, about 85% recorded once. This sample comprised CD4+ or CD8+ T cells sorted from blood, obtained in a trial of the OX40 agonist ivuxolimab. These receptors were collected from an adult with an advanced solid tumor such as melanoma, head and neck, liver or kidney cancer.

This chain connects TRBV12-5 to TRBJ2-7, with a tentative D call TRBD1 (5 bases). Germline loops: CDR1 LGHNT, CDR2 FRNRAP. V was cut by 0 bases and J by 5 bases, with 8 bases left in between. The CDR3 length is 13 residues. In DNA, the CDR3 is TGTGCTAGTGGTTTGGTCACAGGTCACGAGCAGTACTTC. Amino acids: CASGLVTGHEQYF.

The V and J genes are TRBV6-1 and TRBJ1-5, with D tentatively TRBD1 (5 bases). Germline CDR1 reads MNHNS; CDR2 reads SASEGT. V lost 0 bases and J lost 6, with 9 bases in between. This CDR3 spans 14 amino acids. Here the CDR3 DNA reads TGTGCCAGCAGTGAAGCACAGGTATCTCAGCCCCAGCATTTT. This translates into CASSEAQVSQPQHF.

V and J are TRBV6-1 and TRBJ2-3, with 9 bases aligning to TRBD2. This CDR3 contains 14 residues. The V and J ends lost 8 bases and 7 bases, in that order; junction bases with no gene match: 10. Germline V lookup: CDR1 MNHNS, CDR2 SASEGT. The DNA of the CDR3 is TGTGCCAGCGGGCAAGCGGGAGGTTTAAATACGCAGTATTTT. Protein sequence: CASGQAGGLNTQYF.

In DNA, the CDR3 is TGCGCCAGCAGGTGGACAGATGGTCTGGAAAAACTGTTTTTT. It is translated as CASRWTDGLEKLFF. The rearrangement uses TRBV4-1 and TRBJ1-4; TRBD1 might be the D (6 bases). CDR3 length equals 14 residues. Trimming removed 6 bases from V and 8 bases from J, with 16 bases in between. CDR1 is MGHRA, CDR2 YSYEKL, per germline.

The chain uses TRBV14 and TRBJ2-3; no firm D call. The CDR3 spans 13 residues. Trimming stripped 1 base from V and 4 bases from J, with 6 bases between. Germline V gene data show CDR1 as SGHDN and CDR2 as FVKESK. DNA of the CDR3: TGTGCCAGCAGCCAAGCTAGGGCAGATACGCAGTATTTT. Translated, it gives CASSQARADTQYF.

The chain combines TRBV7-2 with TRBJ2-7; 7 nucleotides agree with TRBD2. Trimming cost V 1 base and J 3 bases; bases outside gene matches: 3. The CDR3 consists of 14 residues. Per germline, CDR1 SGHTA and CDR2 FQGNSA. Written as DNA, the CDR3 is TGTGCCAGCAGCTTAGGCCTAGCGGACTACGAGCAGTACTTC. It specifies CASSLGLADYEQYF. The variable domain in full, with the rest retrieved from reference TRBV7-2 and TRBJ2-7, is GAGVSQSPSNKVTEKGKDVELRCDPISGHTALYWYRQSLGQGLEFLIYFQGNSAPDKSGLPSDRFSAERTGGSVSTLTIQRTQQEDSAVYLCASSLGLADYEQYFGPGTRLTVT.

In this sample, this clone turned up once. The chain employs TRBV7-8 and TRBJ2-7, with D maybe TRBD1 (6 bases). V was pared by 1 base and J by 3 bases, with 10 bases between. Per the germline V gene, CDR1 is SGHVS and CDR2 is FQNEAQ. CDR3 length equals 14 residues. DNA of the CDR3: TGTGCCAGCAGCTTAGGAGGGGACAACTACGAGCAGTACTTC. Its translation: CASSLGGDNYEQYF.

This chain links TRBV25-1 with TRBJ1-4, with D maybe TRBD1 (6 bases). This CDR3 contains 16 residues. Per the germline V gene, CDR1 is MGHDK and CDR2 is SYGVNS. V shed 3 bases and J shed 0 bases, with 11 bases lying between them. Written as DNA, the CDR3 is TGTGCCAGCAGTGACCAGGGACAAGCAACTAATGAAAAACTGTTTTTT. Protein product: CASSDQGQATNEKLFF.

V is TRBV9 and J is TRBJ1-1; 9 nucleotides line up with TRBD1. Germline V gene sequence: CDR1 SGDLS, CDR2 YYNGEE. The CDR3 spans 18 residues. The junction had 14 bases not matched to a gene; V was cut back by 4 bases and J by 1 base. The CDR3 coding sequence is TGTGCCAGCAGCACCCCCCGGGGGGGGACAGGGTGGAACACTGAAGCTTTCTTT. It translates to CASSTPRGGTGWNTEAFF.

V usage is TRBV4-3 and J usage is TRBJ2-2; 7 bases agree with TRBD1. CDR3 size: 17 residues. CDR1 and CDR2 (germline): LGHNA, YSLEER. The trim removed 1 base at V and 0 bases at J, leaving 5 bases unmatched. The CDR3 spells CASSQGRGFANTGELFF. The CDR3 DNA follows: TGCGCCAGCAGCCAAGGCAGGGGGTTCGCGAACACCGGGGAGCTGTTTTTT.

V is TRBV14 and J is TRBJ2-3, with TRBD2 identical over 7 bases. This CDR3 region has 16 residues. V lost 1 base to trimming and J lost 1 base; unmatched junction nucleotides: 5. CDR1 SGHDN and CDR2 FVKESK come from the germline V gene. CDR3 DNA sequence: TGTGCCAGCAGCCAAGTGGGAGGGCGTGGCACAGATACGCAGTATTTT. Protein sequence: CASSQVGGRGTDTQYF.

The rearrangement uses TRBV18 and TRBJ2-1, with no clear D. Germline V lookup: CDR1 KGHSH, CDR2 LQKENI. CDR3 length: 14 residues. V lost 6 bases and J lost 6, with 15 bases in between. The DNA of the CDR3 is TGTGCCAGCTCCCCTCCAGCGCCGACCAATGAGCAGTTCTTC. Translated, it gives CASSPPAPTNEQFF.

CDR3 residues: CASSSIQDTGELFF. CDR3 bases: TGTGCCAGCAGCTCCATACAGGACACCGGGGAGCTGTTTTTT. The V and J genes are TRBV11-2 and TRBJ2-2; weak D call: TRBD1 (5 bases). Trimming removed 4 bases from V and 3 bases from J, with 9 bases in between. From germline, CDR1 is SGHAT and CDR2 FQNNGV. This CDR3 spans 14 amino acids. Variable domain in full (rest from reference TRBV11-2 and TRBJ2-2): EAGVAQSPRYKIIEKRQSVAFWCNPISGHATLYWYQQILGQGPKLLIQFQNNGVVDDSQLPKDRFSAERLKGVDSTLKIQPAKLEDSAVYLCASSSIQDTGELFFGEGSRLTVL.

The V call is TRBV6-6, the J call TRBJ2-7; TRBD2 agrees at 11 bases. V lost 6 bases and J lost 3; bases outside the gene matches: 7. The CDR3 spans 15 residues. Germline CDR1 and CDR2: MNHNY and SVGAGI (reference sequence). Here the CDR3 reads CASRMGLADIYEQYF. The CDR3, as DNA: TGTGCCAGCAGAATGGGACTAGCGGATATCTACGAGCAGTACTTC.

The chain uses TRBV2 and TRBJ2-5; weak D call: TRBD1 (5 bases). Germline V CDR1 and CDR2: SNHLY, FYNNEI. V was pared by 2 bases and J by 4 bases, with 11 bases between. The CDR3 runs to 14 residues. The CDR3 protein is CASSESRVGETQYF. In DNA, the CDR3 is TGTGCCAGCAGTGAAAGCAGGGTGGGAGAGACCCAGTACTTC.

The chain couples TRBV9 to TRBJ1-3; the D gene is possibly TRBD1 (6 bases). This CDR3 has 16 amino acids. Deletions cut 0 bases from V and 0 bases from J, with 10 bases between. CDR1 SGDLS and CDR2 YYNGEE come from the germline V gene. CDR3 DNA sequence: TGTGCCAGCAGCGTAGATGGGGGCGACTCTGGAAACACCATATATTTT. This encodes CASSVDGGDSGNTIYF.

V and J are TRBV10-3 and TRBJ1-3; possibly TRBD1 for D (6 bases). V dropped 6 bases and J dropped 0 bases, with 9 bases sitting between them. CDR3 length: 14 residues. Germline V gene data show CDR1 as ENHRY and CDR2 as SYGVKD. The CDR3 nucleotides are TGTGCCATCAGGGGACAAAGCTCTGGAAACACCATATATTTT. This encodes CAIRGQSSGNTIYF.

The rearrangement joins TRBV18 to TRBJ2-5, with 7 bases identical to TRBD1. Unmatched junction bases numbered 8, after V lost 3 bases and J lost 1 base. The CDR3 covers 16 residues. The germline gives CDR1 KGHSH, CDR2 LQKENI. CDR3 DNA sequence: TGTGCCAGCTCACCTCGGACAGGAATTGGCCAAGAGACCCAGTACTTC. This sequence encodes CASSPRTGIGQETQYF.

DNA of the CDR3: TGTGCCAGCAGTTTTACCCTAGGACTAGCGGGAGAGGAGTACTTC. Amino acids: CASSFTLGLAGEEYF. V gene TRBV27 combines with J gene TRBJ2-7; 13 bases align to TRBD2. Germline V gene data show CDR1 as MNHEY and CDR2 as SMNVEV (reference sequence). There are 15 residues in the CDR3. The J segment lost 11 bases and the V segment lost 3 bases, leaving 10 bases of the junction unmatched.

This chain uses TRBV6-1 with TRBJ1-1; tentatively, D is TRBD1 (5 bases). Trimming pared 8 bases from V and 7 bases from J, leaving 17 bases between. CDR1 and CDR2 from the germline V gene are MNHNS and SASEGT. This CDR3 comprises 13 residues. The CDR3 reads CASRRWGSGEAFF. CDR3 coding DNA: TGTGCCAGCCGGCGTTGGGGGAGTGGTGAAGCTTTCTTT.

V is TRBV29-1 and J is TRBJ2-1; D may correspond to TRBD1 or TRBD2 (6 bases each). V lost 6 bases, J lost 13 bases, and 19 bases lay in between. Germline CDR1 SQVTM, CDR2 ANQGSEA. The CDR3 totals 12 residues. DNA for the CDR3: TGCAGCGTGTTAATTGCCGGGGGCGTCCAGTTCTTC. Amino acid sequence: CSVLIAGGVQFF.

This rearrangement joins TRBV7-2 to TRBJ1-1; D unclear. The germline V gene encodes CDR1 SGHTA and CDR2 FQGNSA. The CDR3 has 14 residues. Trimming pared 1 base from V and 5 bases from J, leaving 11 bases between. The CDR3 DNA sequence: TGTGCCAGCAGCTTAGTGAAGGCAAGGACTGAAGCTTTCTTT. Its translation is CASSLVKARTEAFF.

This chain connects TRBV6-1 to TRBJ1-1; a possible D gene is TRBD1 (6 bases). Between the trimmed V and J ends, which lost 5 bases and 1 base, there was a span of 11 bases. The CDR3 spans 14 residues. Germline V gene data show CDR1 as MNHNS and CDR2 as SASEGT. Here the CDR3 DNA reads TGTGCCAGCAGTAAGTCACAGGGGAACACTGAAGCTTTCTTT. Amino acids: CASSKSQGNTEAFF.

The chain carries TRBV11-1 and TRBJ2-2; D is perhaps TRBD1 (5 bases). This CDR3 contains 14 residues. V lost 1 base and J lost 4, with 7 bases in between. Germline V lookup: CDR1 SGHAT, CDR2 FQDESV (reference sequence). Here the CDR3 reads CASSLVTATGELFF. The CDR3 coding sequence is TGTGCCAGCAGCTTAGTGACAGCCACCGGGGAGCTGTTTTTT.

This clone was recorded a few times. This sequence joins TRBV2 and TRBJ1-1; 7 bases align to TRBD1. The CDR3 runs to 14 residues. Trimming removed 3 bases from V and 4 bases from J; junction bases left unmatched: 5. Germline CDR1 SNHLY, CDR2 FYNNEI. The CDR3 bases are TGTGCCAGCAGTGAGGATCCAGGGGGCACTGAAGCTTTCTTT. Protein: CASSEDPGGTEAFF.

In this sample, this clone turned up a few times. The chain couples TRBV5-6 to TRBJ2-3; D is unresolved. The V and J ends lost 2 bases and 5 bases respectively, with 9 bases between them. Germline V CDR1 and CDR2: SGHDT, YYEEEE. The CDR3 is 13 residues long. The CDR3 loop is CASSFAAVDTQYF. The CDR3 DNA is TGTGCCAGCAGCTTTGCGGCAGTAGATACGCAGTATTTT. Full variable domain (rest looked up from reference TRBV5-6 and TRBJ2-3): DAGVTQSPTHLIKTRGQQVTLRCSPKSGHDTVSWYQQALGQGPQFIFQYYEEEERQRGNFPDRFSGHQFPNYSSELNVNALLLGDSALYLCASSFAAVDTQYFGPGTRLTVL.

The gene calls are TRBV7-2 and TRBJ2-1; D may be TRBD1 or TRBD2 (5 bases each). Germline V CDR1 and CDR2: SGHTA, FQGNSA. Trimming took off 1 base at V and 10 bases at J, with 17 bases between the two ends. CDR3 length: 15 amino acids. CDR3 DNA: TGTGCCAGCAGCTTAGAAGGGACGAGGTATGGGGAGCAGTTCTTC. It yields the protein CASSLEGTRYGEQFF. Full variable domain (missing parts from reference TRBV7-2 and TRBJ2-1): GAGVSQSPSNKVTEKGKDVELRCDPISGHTALYWYRQSLGQGLEFLIYFQGNSAPDKSGLPSDRFSAERTGGSVSTLTIQRTQQEDSAVYLCASSLEGTRYGEQFFGPGTRLTVL.

The CDR3 sequence: CASSPRDRGPYGYTF. The CDR3 DNA is TGTGCCAGCTCACCCAGGGACAGGGGCCCCTATGGCTACACCTTC. The chain carries TRBV18 and TRBJ1-2, with 10 bases that match TRBD1. From germline, CDR1 is KGHSH and CDR2 LQKENI. V lost 3 bases to trimming and J lost 4 bases; unmatched junction nucleotides: 5. The CDR3 contains 15 residues. Complete variable domain (other parts from reference TRBV18 and TRBJ1-2): NAGVMQNPRHLVRRRGQEARLRCSPMKGHSHVYWYRQLPEEGLKFMVYLQKENIIDESGMPKERFSAEFPKEGPSILRIQQVVRGDSAAYFCASSPRDRGPYGYTFGSGTRLTVV.

This chain uses TRBV30 with TRBJ1-5; no clear D gene. V lost 0 bases to trimming and J lost 0 bases, with 3 bases between them. The CDR3 runs 13 residues. Germline-derived CDR1 and CDR2 are GTSNPN and SVGIG (reference sequence). The CDR3 here is CAWSVSSNQPQHF. The CDR3 DNA is TGTGCCTGGAGTGTATCTAGCAATCAGCCCCAGCATTTT.

The V gene is TRBV10-3, the J gene TRBJ1-6; no definite D call. V was pared by 0 bases and J by 6 bases, with 9 bases between. This CDR3 contains 15 residues. In germline, CDR1 is ENHRY, CDR2 SYGVKD. The CDR3 loop is CAISESIGGNSPLHF. In nucleotides, the CDR3 is TGTGCCATCAGTGAGTCAATTGGTGGTAATTCACCCCTCCACTTT.

This sequence joins TRBV14 and TRBJ2-5, with 9 nucleotides matching TRBD1. TRBJ2-7 matches the DNA end more closely, so the J call is doubtful. The CDR3 is made up of 14 amino acids. Germline V lookup: CDR1 SGHDN, CDR2 FVKESK. CDR3 nucleotide sequence: TGTGCCAGCAGCCACCCTACAGGGGGCAACGAGCAGTACTTC. This encodes CASSHPTGGNEQYF.